Listed here are 16 T cell receptor beta chains from one sample, sequenced in a study of blood T cell repertoires in COVID-19. Only in-frame clones appear in the TCRdb table, and some are missing; sequencing was by immunoSEQ multiplex PCR. Here the sample spans some 180,000 clones, approximately 83% being singletons. Sequencing was performed on peripheral blood. The receptors shown here come from a man aged 65 to 79 with active or convalescent COVID-19.

The chain has TRBV4-1 and TRBJ1-1; maybe TRBD1 (6 bases). There are 17 residues in the CDR3. The germline V gene encodes CDR1 MGHRA and CDR2 YSYEKL. Trimming removed 4 bases at V and 1 base at J, with 19 bases between. CDR3 nucleotide sequence: TGCGCCAGCAGCCCTCAAACAGGGTACTATCCGAACACTGAAGCTTTCTTT. It specifies CASSPQTGYYPNTEAFF.

This chain links TRBV7-2 with TRBJ1-2; 7 nucleotides agree with TRBD1. The CDR3 totals 14 residues. V gave up 1 base and J gave up 4 bases; unmatched junction bases: 3. Germline loops: CDR1 SGHTA, CDR2 FQGNSA. This CDR3 is CASSLEGTVYGYTF. In DNA, the CDR3 is TGTGCCAGCAGCTTAGAAGGGACAGTCTATGGCTACACCTTC. Using reference TRBV7-2 and TRBJ1-2 for the parts outside the CDR3, the full variable domain is GAGVSQSPSNKVTEKGKDVELRCDPISGHTALYWYRQSLGQGLEFLIYFQGNSAPDKSGLPSDRFSAERTGGSVSTLTIQRTQQEDSAVYLCASSLEGTVYGYTFGSGTRLTVV.

The J gene is TRBJ2-7, the V gene TRBV24-1; 8 nucleotides agree with TRBD2. Germline V gene sequence: CDR1 KGHDR, CDR2 SFDVKD. V lost 3 bases and J lost 2; bases outside the gene matches: 20. The CDR3 loop spans 20 amino acids. Here the CDR3 DNA reads TGTGCCACCAGTGATCAAGGGGGACTAGGTTTTTTTTTCCCACCCTACGAGCAGTACTTC. Residues: CATSDQGGLGFFFPPYEQYF.

This clone was observed a few times. The J gene is TRBJ1-3, the V gene TRBV6-5, with no clear D. Germline V gene lookup returns CDR1 MNHEY and CDR2 SVGAGI. The V and J ends lost 6 bases and 4 bases respectively, with 10 bases between them. The CDR3 runs 13 residues. Here the CDR3 DNA reads TGTGCCAGCAGCGAGTTTATCGGAAACACCATATATTTT. Its protein product is CASSEFIGNTIYF.

The CDR3 DNA follows: TGTGCCAGCAGTGAAGCTCTCCTACGGGACAGGGCCTACGAGCAGTACTTC. It specifies CASSEALLRDRAYEQYF. This rearrangement joins TRBV6-1 to TRBJ2-7, with 9 bases identical to TRBD1. With V trimmed by 0 bases and J by 2 bases, 8 bases remained unmatched. Germline V gives CDR1 MNHNS, CDR2 SASEGT. The CDR3 covers 17 residues.

The J gene is TRBJ2-7, the V gene TRBV18, with 9 positions matching TRBD2. CDR3 length: 13 residues. V dropped 6 bases and J dropped 5; count of bases not matched to a gene: 5. CDR1 KGHSH and CDR2 LQKENI come from the germline V gene. Here the CDR3 reads CASSPGLANEQYF. DNA of the CDR3: TGTGCCAGCTCGCCGGGACTAGCAAACGAGCAGTACTTC. Full variable domain (remainder filled in from reference TRBV18 and TRBJ2-7): NAGVMQNPRHLVRRRGQEARLRCSPMKGHSHVYWYRQLPEEGLKFMVYLQKENIIDESGMPKERFSAEFPKEGPSILRIQQVVRGDSAAYFCASSPGLANEQYFGPGTRLTVT.

The chain is built from TRBV6-5 and TRBJ2-5; 7 nucleotides align to TRBD1. Trimming at V came to 6 bases and at J to 2 bases, leaving 6 bases not matched to a gene. Germline CDR1 and CDR2: MNHEY and SVGAGI. The length of the CDR3 is 14 residues. CDR3 region: CASRDRSKQETQYF. In DNA form, the CDR3 reads TGTGCCAGCAGGGACAGGTCCAAACAAGAGACCCAGTACTTC.

CDR3 amino acids: CASSADRAGNQPQHF. As DNA, the CDR3 is TGTGCCAGCAGCGCGGACAGGGCAGGCAATCAGCCCCAGCATTTT. This chain uses TRBV6-5 with TRBJ1-5; TRBD1 matches 8 bases. Germline CDR1 reads MNHEY; CDR2 reads SVGAGI. This CDR3 has 15 residues. Trimming took 6 bases from V and 2 from J; bases not matched to a gene: 6.

This clone was observed once. The chain has TRBV2 and TRBJ2-1; 11 nucleotides agree with TRBD2. The CDR3 totals 14 residues. V gave up 6 bases and J gave up 6 bases; unmatched junction bases: 4. CDR1 and CDR2 from the germline V gene are SNHLY and FYNNEI. The CDR3 here is CASRLGLAVNEQFF. The CDR3 nucleotides are TGTGCCAGCAGGCTGGGACTAGCGGTCAATGAGCAGTTCTTC.

V usage is TRBV19 and J usage is TRBJ2-2; 9 bases line up with TRBD1. The CDR3 has 16 residues. The J segment lost 1 base and the V segment lost 5 bases, leaving 5 bases of the junction unmatched. CDR1 and CDR2 from the germline V gene are LNHDA and SQIVND (reference sequence). The CDR3: CASSGDRVMNTGELFF. For the CDR3, the DNA is TGTGCCAGTAGTGGGGACAGGGTGATGAACACCGGGGAGCTGTTTTTT.

The chain carries TRBV19 and TRBJ2-2, with 8 bases fitting TRBD2. Looked up from germline, CDR1 is LNHDA and CDR2 is SQIVND (reference sequence). The junction had 7 bases not matched to a gene; V was cut back by 6 bases and J by 1 base. The CDR3 has 16 residues. CDR3 in amino acids: CASSSRGGVNTGELFF. The CDR3 region has the DNA TGTGCCAGTAGCTCCCGGGGGGGTGTGAACACCGGGGAGCTGTTTTTT.

The chain uses TRBV10-3 and TRBJ2-5; 9 bases align to TRBD2. J was trimmed by 4 bases and V by 4 bases; bases with no gene match: 7. Looked up from germline, CDR1 is ENHRY and CDR2 is SYGVKD. This CDR3 spans 15 amino acids. The CDR3 region has the DNA TGTGCCATCAGTGGGGGACTAGCCGCCGGAGAGACCCAGTACTTC. Encoded protein: CAISGGLAAGETQYF.

The count of this clone is one. The chain has TRBV2 and TRBJ1-6; D gene ambiguous. The germline gives CDR1 SNHLY, CDR2 FYNNEI. V was cut by 0 bases and J by 0 bases, with 12 bases left in between. The CDR3 totals 18 residues. The CDR3 DNA is TGTGCCAGCAGTGAAGCGCTGGACTGGAGCTCCTATAATTCACCCCTCCACTTT. This gives the protein CASSEALDWSSYNSPLHF.

This clone was found once. The chain employs TRBV28 and TRBJ2-2; 7 bases match TRBD1. The CDR3 runs to 16 residues. With V trimmed by 6 bases and J by 1 base, 8 bases remained unmatched. Germline V gene sequence: CDR1 MDHEN, CDR2 SYDVKM. CDR3 in amino acids: CASRHEGTVNTGELFF. The CDR3 DNA sequence: TGTGCCAGCAGGCACGAGGGGACAGTGAACACCGGGGAGCTGTTTTTT.

This rearrangement joins TRBV5-8 to TRBJ2-1, with 8 nucleotides matching TRBD1. CDR3 length equals 15 residues. Losses at the gene ends were 3 bases for V and 6 bases for J; bases not matched to a gene: 8. CDR1 and CDR2 from the germline V gene are SGHTS and YDEGEE. The CDR3 DNA reads as TGTGCCAGCAGCTCCGGACAGGGTTGGGGCAATGAGCAGTTCTTC. It codes for CASSSGQGWGNEQFF.

V gene TRBV28 combines with J gene TRBJ1-3; possibly TRBD1 for D (6 bases). V lost 5 bases, J lost 4 bases, and 12 bases lay in between. The CDR3 runs to 14 residues. Germline loops: CDR1 MDHEN, CDR2 SYDVKM. The CDR3 DNA reads as TGTGCCAGCAGTAAAACACAGGGAGGAAACACCATATATTTT. This sequence encodes CASSKTQGGNTIYF. Variable domain in full (rest from reference TRBV28 and TRBJ1-3): DVKVTQSSRYLVKRTGEKVFLECVQDMDHENMFWYRQDPGLGLRLIYFSYDVKMKEKGDIPEGYSVSREKKERFSLILESASTNQTSMYLCASSKTQGGNTIYFGEGSWLTVV.